These 19 T cell receptor beta chains were all obtained from the same sample, sequenced in a study of T cell changes during pregnancy in multiple sclerosis. TCRdb's table, derived via immunoSEQ multiplex PCR, lists solely in-frame clones and lacks some. Here the sample spans under 85,000 clones, under 95% being singletons. Material: CD4+ T cells from peripheral blood mononuclear cells, obtained in the second trimester of pregnancy. The receptors derive from a female donor with multiple sclerosis, enrolled in a pregnancy study.

The rearrangement links TRBV28 to TRBJ1-3, with D maybe TRBD1 (6 bases). CDR1 MDHEN and CDR2 SYDVKM come from the germline V gene. The CDR3 has 11 residues. Between the trimmed V and J ends, which lost 10 bases and 7 bases, there was a span of 11 bases. The CDR3 bases are TGTGCCACCTACAGGGTTAACACCATATATTTT. Its protein is CATYRVNTIYF.

This sequence joins TRBV5-1 and TRBJ2-1; 7 bases agree with TRBD2. V shed 0 bases, J shed 10 bases, and the junction held 13 bases outside the gene matches. The CDR3 has 16 amino acids. From germline, CDR1 is SGHRS and CDR2 YFSETQ. The CDR3 protein is CASSLELAGVLREQFF. In DNA, the CDR3 is TGCGCCAGCAGCTTGGAATTGGCGGGAGTACTGAGGGAGCAGTTCTTC.

The CDR3: CASTRVGVGATNEKLFF. Here the CDR3 DNA reads TGTGCCAGCACCCGGGTAGGGGTTGGGGCAACTAATGAAAAACTGTTTTTT. This chain links TRBV27 with TRBJ1-4, with D tentatively TRBD1 (5 bases). Trimming left V 7 bases short and J 0 bases short, with 18 bases between. CDR3 length: 17 residues. Germline CDR1 and CDR2: MNHEY and SMNVEV (reference sequence).

The CDR3 loop is CASSGGPGSYNEQFF. Here the CDR3 DNA reads TGTGCCAGCAGCGGAGGCCCCGGGTCCTACAATGAGCAGTTCTTC. This chain connects TRBV9 to TRBJ2-1; no firm D call. Between the trimmed V and J ends, which lost 3 bases and 1 base, there was a span of 11 bases. The CDR3 sequence is 15 residues long. Germline V gene lookup returns CDR1 SGDLS and CDR2 YYNGEE.

The rearrangement links TRBV6-5 to TRBJ2-1; 14 positions match TRBD2. The V and J ends lost 6 bases and 5 bases, in that order; junction bases with no gene match: 0. Germline V gene lookup returns CDR1 MNHEY and CDR2 SVGAGI. The CDR3 has 14 residues. Here the CDR3 reads CASRGLAGDNEQFF. CDR3 bases: TGTGCCAGCAGGGGACTAGCGGGGGACAATGAGCAGTTCTTC.

This clone was seen a single time. The chain couples TRBV28 to TRBJ2-1; tentatively, D is TRBD1 (5 bases). This CDR3 has 14 residues. Trimming shortened V by 7 bases and J by 8 bases, and 18 bases separated the two germline ends. Germline-derived CDR1 and CDR2 are MDHEN and SYDVKM. CDR3 sequence (DNA): TGTGCCAGCACTATACCCCAGGGTCGACATGAGCAGTTCTTC. Protein product: CASTIPQGRHEQFF.

This chain uses TRBV5-1 with TRBJ2-3; D possibly corresponds to TRBD2 (6 bases). The germline V gene has CDR1 SGHRS and CDR2 YFSETQ. The germline V and J ends were trimmed by 0 bases and 1 base, with 9 bases remaining between them. There are 15 residues in the CDR3. This CDR3 is CASSLDPGGTDTQYF. The CDR3, as DNA: TGCGCCAGCAGCTTGGATCCGGGGGGCACAGATACGCAGTATTTT.

The chain joins TRBV9 to TRBJ2-2; D is perhaps TRBD1 (5 bases). V lost 0 bases, J lost 1 base, and 13 bases lay in between. The CDR3 spans 17 residues. Germline lookup yields CDR1 SGDLS and CDR2 YYNGEE. CDR3 region: CASSVGRTFLNTGELFF. CDR3 in DNA: TGTGCCAGCAGCGTAGGGCGGACATTTCTGAACACCGGGGAGCTGTTTTTT.

The genes are TRBV6-5 and TRBJ1-3, with D possibly being TRBD1 (5 bases). Trimming removed 6 bases from V and 0 bases from J, with 12 bases in between. The CDR3 contains 15 residues. Germline-derived CDR1 and CDR2 are MNHEY and SVGAGI. This chain's CDR3 is CASRRGLGSGNTIYF. CDR3 nucleotides: TGTGCCAGCAGGCGGGGACTTGGCTCTGGAAACACCATATATTTT.

There are a few counts of this clone. The J gene is TRBJ1-6, the V gene TRBV11-3; no clear D. V was shortened by 1 base and J by 7 bases, with 8 bases between the two germline ends. Per germline, CDR1 SGHNT and CDR2 YENEEA. There are 14 residues in the CDR3. DNA for the CDR3: TGTGCCAGCAGCTTAGCAGGTTTCAATTCACCCCTCCACTTT. Its protein product is CASSLAGFNSPLHF.

Only one count was recorded for this clone. J is TRBJ2-3 and V is TRBV7-2; the match to TRBD2 covers 8 bases. Losses at the gene ends were 5 bases for V and 6 bases for J; bases not matched to a gene: 16. This CDR3 comprises 17 residues. Germline lookup yields CDR1 SGHTA and CDR2 FQGNSA. In nucleotides, the CDR3 is TGTGCCAGCAGCCCAAACATCCGGGGGGGCAGGCGGGATACGCAGTATTTT. Translating gives CASSPNIRGGRRDTQYF.

CDR3 amino acids: CASSEALQGATEAFF. The CDR3 nucleotides are TGTGCCAGCAGTGAAGCGCTTCAGGGGGCGACTGAAGCTTTCTTT. This sequence joins TRBV2 and TRBJ1-1; 8 bases are shared with TRBD1. CDR3 length equals 15 residues. V was pared by 0 bases and J by 5 bases, with 5 bases of the junction left unmatched. CDR1 is SNHLY and CDR2 is FYNNEI in the germline V gene. The variable domain in full, with the rest retrieved from reference TRBV2 and TRBJ1-1, is EPEVTQTPSHQVTQMGQEVILRCVPISNHLYFYWYRQILGQKVEFLVSFYNNEISEKSEIFDDQFSVERPDGSNFTLKIRSTKLEDSAMYFCASSEALQGATEAFFGQGTRLTVV.

The genes are TRBV7-3 and TRBJ2-1, with 9 bases identical to TRBD2. CDR3 length equals 16 residues. The V and J ends lost 5 bases and 6 bases, in that order; junction bases with no gene match: 11. CDR1 and CDR2 from the germline V gene are SGHTA and FQGTGA. The CDR3, as DNA: TGTGCCAGCAGCCTCAACTCGGGACTAGCCCTCAATGAGCAGTTCTTC. Amino acid sequence: CASSLNSGLALNEQFF.

The chain couples TRBV4-1 to TRBJ1-2; D gene ambiguous. Trimming stripped 0 bases from V and 8 bases from J, with 7 bases between. This CDR3 has 12 amino acids. Germline V gene lookup returns CDR1 MGHRA and CDR2 YSYEKL. The CDR3 DNA sequence: TGCGCCAGCAGCCAAGAAATGGGCGGCTACACCTTC. Translated: CASSQEMGGYTF.

This rearrangement joins TRBV12-5 to TRBJ2-1, with D perhaps TRBD1 (5 bases). This CDR3 contains 13 residues. Germline CDR1 and CDR2: LGHNT and FRNRAP. V lost 6 bases, J lost 9 bases, and 15 bases lay in between. The CDR3 sequence is CASGYSHQGEQFF. The CDR3 region has the DNA TGTGCTAGTGGCTATTCGCACCAGGGTGAGCAGTTCTTC. The whole variable domain, filled in from reference TRBV12-5 and TRBJ2-1, reads DARVTQTPRHKVTEMGQEVTMRCQPILGHNTVFWYRQTMMQGLELLAYFRNRAPLDDSGMPKDRFSAEMPDATLATLKIQPSEPRDSAVYFCASGYSHQGEQFFGPGTRLTVL.

This chain connects TRBV19 to TRBJ2-7; 8 bases agree with TRBD1. V gave up 5 bases and J gave up 0 bases; unmatched junction bases: 6. The CDR3 totals 15 residues. Germline CDR1 and CDR2: LNHDA and SQIVND (reference sequence). The CDR3 sequence is CASSEGTGPSYEQYF. DNA for the CDR3: TGTGCCAGTAGTGAGGGGACAGGTCCCTCCTACGAGCAGTACTTC.

The J gene is TRBJ1-5, the V gene TRBV2, with 7 bases lining up with TRBD1. The CDR3 has 16 amino acids. Unmatched junction bases numbered 6, after V lost 3 bases and J lost 1 base. Germline V gene data show CDR1 as SNHLY and CDR2 as FYNNEI. CDR3 DNA: TGTGCCAGCAGTGACGTTAACAGGGGAAGCAATCAGCCCCAGCATTTT. Translated: CASSDVNRGSNQPQHF.

In its sample, this clone was seen a few times. The genes are TRBV5-6 and TRBJ1-4, with D unresolved. The germline V and J ends were trimmed by 4 bases and 1 base, with 11 bases remaining between them. The germline CDR1 and CDR2 sequences are SGHDT and YYEEEE. This CDR3 contains 15 residues. For the CDR3, the DNA is TGTGCCAGCAGCCTTATGGGAGGAACTAATGAAAAACTGTTTTTT. Amino acids: CASSLMGGTNEKLFF.

The V gene is TRBV6-1, the J gene TRBJ2-7; D is unclear. V lost 7 bases and J 1 base, leaving 5 bases between the germline ends. The CDR3 is made up of 11 amino acids. Germline CDR1 reads MNHNS; CDR2 reads SASEGT. The CDR3 sequence is CASTRSYEQYF. The CDR3 region has the DNA TGTGCCAGCACCAGATCCTACGAGCAGTACTTC.